The entry below describes one TCR beta chain. These data originate in a study of blood T cell repertoires in COVID-19. Background on the study: In each case, the material was cDNA or gDNA derived from T cells, B-cell-depleted T cells, or PBMCs.

As processed by the authors: Cell counts per sample came from amplifying reference gene primers. The protocol was immunoSEQ multiplex PCR, while the TCRdb copy is restricted to in-frame clones and leaves out a portion. The V and J calls and clone size were taken over from that table, and D and trimming were inferred from the DNA. The table records around 70,000 clones, 75% to 90% of them present only once. The V end was cut by 5 bases, the J end by 3 bases, with 11 bases between. The germline CDR1 and CDR2 sequences are WNHNN and SYGVQD (reference sequence). The CDR3 is made up of 13 amino acids. The sequenced material came from peripheral blood. This clonotype was sampled from a man at least 80 years old with acute or convalescent COVID-19. The rearrangement joins TRBV10-1 to TRBJ2-7; D is possibly TRBD2 (5 bases). The CDR3 sequence is CASSPGSDYEQYF. The CDR3 region has the DNA TGCGCCAGCAGTCCGGGTAGCGACTACGAGCAGTACTTC.